This entry describes one T cell receptor (beta chain). Which antigen it targets is not known. Within one base of it there is no much larger clone, and no base qualities were kept. The sample is drawn from a study of blood T cell repertoires in COVID-19 (dated by TCRdb to the early 2020s). In terms of the full investigation: The collaborator samples originated in the United States, Italy and Spain and spanned the acute and convalescent phases of COVID-19. The dataset comprised deeply sampled blood TCRbeta repertoires from subjects exposed to, actively infected with, or recovered from COVID-19. The samples were drawn from the first 160 participants of the ongoing ImmuneRACE study and from about 1,200 subjects provided by 6 global collaborators. The repertoires were released in a freely available public database meant as a resource for research on the immune response to SARS-CoV-2. Nearly every sample came with metadata listing a de-identified subject ID, COVID-19 status, age in years and sex. Where available, HLA class I and class II types were obtained from metadata supplied by the sample provider rather than from assay-based typing. The prospective study material was composed of cDNA or gDNA derived from T cells, B-cell-depleted T cells, or PBMCs.

V is pruned by 4 bases and J by 6 bases, leaving 10 bases of the junction without a gene match. CDR1 and CDR2 (WNHNN, SYGVQD) derive from the germline V gene (reference sequence). The CDR3 runs 16 amino acids, cysteine and phenylalanine included. The read is trimmed to its CDR3 DNA, 48 bases read in frame from base 1. Each collaborating institution followed its own protocols to collect whole blood in K2EDTA tubes. For TCRbeta analysis, collaborators shipped samples as frozen whole blood, isolated PBMCs, or DNA extracted from either of those sample types. The paper's findings and limits, for the study overall: The quantity of clinical and demographic metadata differed by source and by participant and was supplied without curation.

The immunoSEQ Assay, a bias-controlled multiplex PCR, was used to amplify TCRbeta CDR3 regions from genomic DNA. The paper's processing steps were these. The number of nucleated cells in each sample was estimated from the amplification of reference gene primers within the assay. Sequence reads were collapsed and filtered to measure the absolute abundance of every unique TCRbeta CDR3 rearrangement. Productive Simpson clonality was computed per sample as the square root of Simpson's diversity index over productive rearrangements. TCRdb retrieved this table from immuneACCESS and kept in-frame rearrangements only. Not all clones are present; in checked studies, unresolved V genes account for under half, and no reason is known for the remainder. D and trimming were read from the DNA, whereas the V and J calls and clone size are those reported in that table. The sample table contains around 150,000 clones; only one count was recorded for roughly 79% of them. Approximately 21% of the sample lies in the top ten.

The sequence links TRBV10-1 to TRBJ2-2, with 8 central nucleotides matching TRBD2. Sequenced sample: peripheral blood. The sequence was obtained from a woman at least 80 years old with acute or convalescent COVID-19. The nucleotides read TGCGCCAGCAGTGGGGGATCGGGCGGGAGGCCCGGGGAGCTGTTTTTT. This sequence encodes CASSGGSGGRPGELFF.